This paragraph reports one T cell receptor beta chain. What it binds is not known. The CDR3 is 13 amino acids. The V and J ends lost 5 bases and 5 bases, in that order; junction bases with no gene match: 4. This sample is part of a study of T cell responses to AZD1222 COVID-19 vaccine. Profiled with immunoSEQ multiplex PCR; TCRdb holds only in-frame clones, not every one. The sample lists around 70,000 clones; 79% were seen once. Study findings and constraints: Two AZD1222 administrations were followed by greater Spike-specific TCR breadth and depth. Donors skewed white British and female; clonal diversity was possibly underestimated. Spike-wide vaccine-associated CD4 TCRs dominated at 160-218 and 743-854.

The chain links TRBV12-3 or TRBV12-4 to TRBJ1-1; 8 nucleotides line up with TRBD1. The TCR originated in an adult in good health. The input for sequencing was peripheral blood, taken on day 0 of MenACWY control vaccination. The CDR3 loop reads CASSDRGVTEAFF. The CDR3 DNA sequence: TGTGCCAGCAGTGACAGGGGAGTTACTGAAGCTTTCTTT.